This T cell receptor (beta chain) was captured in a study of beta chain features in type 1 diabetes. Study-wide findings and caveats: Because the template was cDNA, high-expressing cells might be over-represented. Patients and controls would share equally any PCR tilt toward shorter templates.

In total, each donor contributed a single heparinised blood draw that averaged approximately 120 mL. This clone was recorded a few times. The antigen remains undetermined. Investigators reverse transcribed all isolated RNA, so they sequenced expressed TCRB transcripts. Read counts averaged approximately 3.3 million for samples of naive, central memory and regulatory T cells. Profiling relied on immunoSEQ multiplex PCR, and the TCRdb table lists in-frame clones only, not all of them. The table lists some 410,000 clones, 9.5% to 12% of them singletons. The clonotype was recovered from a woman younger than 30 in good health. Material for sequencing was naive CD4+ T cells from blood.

CDR3: CASSLGVWTGELFF. DNA for the CDR3: TGTGCCAGCAGCTTAGGTGTTTGGACCGGGGAGCTGTTTTTT. The chain recombines TRBV7-2 with TRBJ2-2, with unresolved D. Germline V lookup: CDR1 SGHTA, CDR2 FQGNSA. The CDR3 contains 14 residues. Trimming shortened V by 1 base and J by 5 bases, and 8 bases separated the two germline ends.